This TCR beta chain appears in the sequencing data of a study of cytomegalovirus exposure and HLA in healthy donors. Study outcomes and limitations: Generally TCR sequences proved uncommon, though certain public TCRs appeared in numerous donors. In a later analysis, donors in an Asian-associated ancestry cluster reportedly had fewer N-insertions in productive TCRs than the cohort mean. Among TCR beta chains, those listed as cytomegalovirus-associated numbered some 170.

Remarks on this clone: Its specificity is unknown.

The PCR ran on 60 Vbeta and 13 Jbeta primers. Some clones are missing from TCRdb's copy, which holds only in-frame ones; the method was immunoSEQ multiplex PCR. The data hold 150,000 to 200,000 clones, with 65% to 85% observed a single time. Trimming removed 0 bases at V and 2 bases at J, with 11 bases between. This CDR3 contains 16 residues. Germline V gene sequence: CDR1 SGHRS, CDR2 YFSETQ. The chain joins TRBV5-1 to TRBJ2-2; no reliable D call. The TCR was taken from a woman between 18 and 29 years old in good health and CMV-seronegative. The sample comprised PBMCs. Here the CDR3 DNA reads TGCGCCAGCAGCTTGGAGTCTAGAACTAACACCGGGGAGCTGTTTTTT. The encoded protein is CASSLESRTNTGELFF.